This T cell receptor (beta chain) was identified during a study of blood T cell repertoires in COVID-19. Across the study: COVID-19 samples, acute and convalescent, were from the United States, Italy and Spain. Sample material is recorded as cDNA or gDNA derived from T cells, B-cell-depleted T cells, or PBMCs.

Authors' processing steps: Cell counts per sample came from amplifying reference gene primers. TCRdb's table, derived via immunoSEQ multiplex PCR, lists solely in-frame clones and lacks some. D and trimming come from the DNA, and the V and J calls and clone size come from that table. This table holds tens of thousands of clones, about 84% found once. Losses at the gene ends were 0 bases for V and 1 base for J; bases not matched to a gene: 6. This CDR3 spans 17 amino acids. The V gene's germline CDR1 is SGDLS and CDR2 YYNGEE. V is TRBV9 and J is TRBJ1-3; 8 bases align to TRBD1. Sequencing was done on a sample of peripheral blood. This receptor was obtained from a human donor in a cohort sampled during active COVID-19. The CDR3 spells CASSVDWTGSSGNTIYF. The CDR3 region has the DNA TGTGCCAGCAGCGTAGATTGGACAGGGAGTTCTGGAAACACCATATATTTT.